This TCR beta chain was profiled in a study of blood T cell repertoires in COVID-19. In the study's own analysis: Cell counts per sample came from amplifying reference gene primers. Data came from immunoSEQ multiplex PCR; TCRdb stores just in-frame clones and leaves some out. The V and J calls and clone size are taken from that table; D and trimming were inferred from the DNA. Of 200,000 to 250,000 clones in the sample, more than 80% are singletons; the top ten hold around 9.3%. The V gene lost 0 bases and the J gene lost 8 bases, with 10 bases spanning the gap. Germline lookup yields CDR1 SGHDN and CDR2 FVKESK. CDR3 size: 13 residues.

The origin of this receptor is a woman aged 80 or over with acute or convalescent COVID-19. Sequenced: peripheral blood. This chain joins TRBV14 and TRBJ1-1; possible D gene TRBD1, 5 bases. The CDR3 protein is CASSQDWQGEAFF. In DNA form, the CDR3 reads TGTGCCAGCAGCCAAGATTGGCAGGGAGAAGCTTTCTTT.